The rows below give T cell receptor beta chains drawn from one sample of a study of T-cell memory formation after mild COVID-19. MiXCR, run by TCRdb on the 5' RACE reads, gives a single entry per CDR3 protein. The sample yields about 200,000 distinct CDR3 sequences, around 19% seen once. The specimen sequenced was PBMCs or a T cell subset sorted from them (not recorded which). The receptors were sampled from an adult woman who had mild COVID-19 (a few samples of this study predate the infection). Cell type and time point are not known. Both conserved end residues are part of each CDR3. D genes are given only for firm matches. Rows give clone size only sometimes, using once, few, many, or a class for an expanded clone.

V	J	size	D	CDR3	DNA
TRBV5-1	TRBJ2-7	-	-	CASSPQGGLGTYEQYF	TGCGCCAGCAGCCCCCAGGGGGGACTCGGGACCTACGAGCAGTACTTC
TRBV12-3/TRBV12-4	TRBJ2-7	-	TRBD2	CASSMTGTTPWEQYF	TGTGCCAGCAGTATGACCGGGACTACCCCCTGGGAGCAGTACTTC
TRBV24-1	TRBJ2-7	few	TRBD1	CATSQTGFSSYEQYF	TGTGCCACCAGCCAGACAGGGTTTTCCTCCTACGAGCAGTACTTC
TRBV5-1	TRBJ2-6	few	-	CASGPTSGANVLTF	TGCGCCAGCGGGCCGACCTCTGGGGCCAACGTCCTGACTTTC
TRBV3-1	TRBJ2-7	many	-	CASSQGYEQYF	TGTGCCAGCAGCCAAGGATACGAGCAGTACTTC
TRBV11-1	TRBJ2-7	few	-	CASSLYSVENPYEQYF	TGTGCCAGCAGCTTATACAGCGTGGAGAACCCGTACGAGCAGTACTTC
TRBV7-3	TRBJ1-1	few	-	CASSFDGNKNTEAFF	TGTGCCAGCAGCTTCGACGGGAATAAGAACACTGAAGCTTTCTTT
TRBV3-1	TRBJ2-5	few	-	CASSSHRSQETQYF	TGTGCCAGCAGCTCCCACAGGTCCCAAGAGACCCAGTACTTC
TRBV24-1	TRBJ1-3	-	TRBD1	CATSDGDSSGNTIYF	TGTGCCACCAGTGATGGGGACAGCTCTGGAAACACCATATATTTT
TRBV19	TRBJ1-2	-	-	CASNIRATDGYTF	TGTGCCAGTAACATCAGGGCAACGGATGGCTACACCTTC
TRBV9	TRBJ2-5	-	TRBD2	CASSVASGQETQYF	TGTGCCAGCAGCGTAGCTAGCGGGCAAGAGACCCAGTACTTC
TRBV19	TRBJ2-5	few	-	CASSIDLSQLQETQYF	TGTGCCAGTAGTATAGATCTAAGCCAGCTTCAAGAGACCCAGTACTTC
TRBV10-3	TRBJ2-3	-	TRBD1	CAISPPGQGGDTQYF	TGTGCCATTTCACCCCCGGGACAGGGGGGGGATACGCAGTATTTT
TRBV24-1	TRBJ2-3	few	TRBD1	CATSDVPGQGTVDTQYF	TGTGCCACCAGTGATGTCCCGGGACAGGGAACTGTAGATACGCAGTATTTT
TRBV20-1	TRBJ1-1	few	TRBD1	CSARSTGINTEAFF	TGCAGTGCTAGGTCGACAGGGATAAACACTGAAGCTTTCTTT
TRBV2	TRBJ2-3	few	-	CASSEEGSRTDTQYF	TGTGCCAGCAGTGAAGAGGGTTCCCGCACAGATACGCAGTATTTT
TRBV10-3	TRBJ1-2	-	-	CAISESAGRANYGYTF	TGTGCCATCAGTGAGTCGGCAGGCAGAGCTAACTATGGCTACACCTTC
TRBV7-2	TRBJ1-5	-	-	CASSSSAQPQHF	TGTGCCAGCAGCTCTAGCGCTCAGCCCCAGCATTTT
TRBV7-2	TRBJ1-2	few	-	CASSPQYNYGYTF	TGTGCCAGCAGCCCACAGTATAACTATGGCTACACCTTC
TRBV20-1	TRBJ1-2	many	-	CSARDPDWGYTF	TGCAGTGCTAGAGATCCGGACTGGGGCTACACCTTC
TRBV7-3	TRBJ1-6	-	-	CASSSGTNNSPLHF	TGTGCCAGCAGCTCAGGGACGAATAATTCACCCCTCCACTTT
TRBV7-9	TRBJ2-7	-	-	CASSLAVPF	TGTGCCAGCAGCTTAGCGGTACCCTTC
TRBV6-5	TRBJ2-2	-	TRBD2	CASSSRTSGIAKDTGELFF	TGTGCCAGCAGTTCCAGGACTAGCGGGATAGCTAAGGACACCGGGGAGCTGTTTTTT
TRBV29-1	TRBJ2-3	few	-	CSVVGGGTDTQYF	TGCAGCGTTGTTGGTGGGGGCACAGATACGCAGTATTTT
TRBV5-1	TRBJ2-1	-	-	CASSLVGVAEQFF	TGCGCCAGCAGCTTGGTTGGGGTGGCCGAGCAGTTCTTC
TRBV14	TRBJ2-1	few	TRBD1	CASSQGTGIIPYNEQFF	TGTGCCAGCAGCCAAGGGACAGGTATCATACCCTACAATGAGCAGTTCTTC
TRBV7-8	TRBJ1-4	few	-	CASSSRGSRKLFF	TGTGCCAGCAGCTCCAGGGGCAGCCGAAAACTGTTTTTT
TRBV11-3	TRBJ2-3	-	TRBD2	CASSRLAGESTDTQYF	TGTGCCAGCAGCAGACTAGCGGGAGAGAGCACAGATACGCAGTATTTT
TRBV5-1	TRBJ2-3	-	TRBD1	CASSLEDRGRDTQYF	TGCGCCAGCAGCTTGGAGGACAGGGGACGAGATACGCAGTATTTT
TRBV6-5	TRBJ2-7	-	TRBD1	CASSPSGQGFWEQYF	TGTGCCAGCAGTCCATCGGGACAGGGGTTTTGGGAGCAGTACTTC
TRBV14	TRBJ2-5	-	-	CASSHLTIETQYF	TGTGCCAGCAGCCACCTGACAATTGAGACCCAGTACTTC
TRBV10-3	TRBJ2-7	few	TRBD2	CAISETSGGEQYF	TGTGCCATCAGTGAGACTAGCGGCGGCGAGCAGTACTTC
TRBV6-5	TRBJ1-5	few	TRBD1	CASRGPGQGTQPQHF	TGTGCCTCCCGTGGGCCGGGACAGGGGACTCAGCCCCAGCATTTT
TRBV5-1	TRBJ2-5	many	-	CASSLAAGQSAETQYF	TGCGCCAGCAGCTTGGCAGCGGGACAGTCGGCGGAGACCCAGTACTTC
TRBV27	TRBJ2-1	-	-	CASSFRYSNEQFF	TGTGCCAGCAGTTTCCGCTATTCCAATGAGCAGTTCTTC
TRBV29-1	TRBJ2-5	-	TRBD2	CSVESAGARQETQYF	TGCAGCGTTGAAAGCGCGGGAGCCCGACAAGAGACCCAGTACTTC
TRBV5-4	TRBJ2-5	few	-	CASSLAPPETQYF	TGTGCCAGCAGCTTGGCTCCGCCAGAGACCCAGTACTTC
TRBV29-1	TRBJ1-5	-	TRBD1	CSVLTGGNQPQHF	TGCAGCGTCTTGACAGGGGGTAATCAGCCCCAGCATTTT
TRBV12-3/TRBV12-4	TRBJ1-5	many	TRBD1	CASSSQGSNQPQHF	TGTGCCAGCAGTTCACAGGGGAGCAATCAGCCCCAGCATTTT
TRBV21-1	TRBJ2-5	-	-	CASSLRQDQETQYF	TGTGCCAGCAGTTTGAGACAAGACCAAGAGACCCAGTACTTC
TRBV7-2	TRBJ2-3	-	-	CASSQGGPGDTQYF	TGTGCCAGCAGCCAGGGGGGCCCTGGGGATACGCAGTATTTT